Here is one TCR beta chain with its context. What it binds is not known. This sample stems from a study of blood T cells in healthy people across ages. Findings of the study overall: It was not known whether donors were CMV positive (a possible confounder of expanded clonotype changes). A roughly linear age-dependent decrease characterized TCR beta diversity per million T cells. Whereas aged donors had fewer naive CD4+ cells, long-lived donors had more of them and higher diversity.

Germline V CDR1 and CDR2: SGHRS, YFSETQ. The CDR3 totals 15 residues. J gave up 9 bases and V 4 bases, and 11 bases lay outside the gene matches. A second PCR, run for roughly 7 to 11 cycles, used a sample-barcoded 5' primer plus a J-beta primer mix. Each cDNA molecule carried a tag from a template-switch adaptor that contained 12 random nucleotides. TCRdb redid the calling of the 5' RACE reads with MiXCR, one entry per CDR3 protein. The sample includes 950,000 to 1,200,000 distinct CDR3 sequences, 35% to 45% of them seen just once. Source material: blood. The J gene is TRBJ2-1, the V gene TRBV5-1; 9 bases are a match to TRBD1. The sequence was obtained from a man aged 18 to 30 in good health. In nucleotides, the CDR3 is TGCGCCAGCAGCCTACGGACAGGGGTCCCCGCTGAGCAGTTCTTC. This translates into CASSLRTGVPAEQFF.